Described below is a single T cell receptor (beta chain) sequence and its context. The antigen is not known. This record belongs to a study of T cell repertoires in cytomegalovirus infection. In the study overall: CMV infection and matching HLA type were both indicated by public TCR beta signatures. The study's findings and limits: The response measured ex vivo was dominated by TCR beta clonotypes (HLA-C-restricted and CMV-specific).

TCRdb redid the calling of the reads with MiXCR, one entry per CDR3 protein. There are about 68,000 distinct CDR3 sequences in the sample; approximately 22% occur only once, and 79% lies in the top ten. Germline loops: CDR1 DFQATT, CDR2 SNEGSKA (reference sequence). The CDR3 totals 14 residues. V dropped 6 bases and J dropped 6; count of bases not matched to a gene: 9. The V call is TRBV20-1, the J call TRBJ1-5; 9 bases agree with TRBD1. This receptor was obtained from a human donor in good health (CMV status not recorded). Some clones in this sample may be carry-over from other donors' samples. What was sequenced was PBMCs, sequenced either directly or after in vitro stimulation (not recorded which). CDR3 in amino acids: CSAWDRAVVQPQHF. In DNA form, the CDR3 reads TGCAGTGCATGGGACAGGGCCGTAGTTCAGCCCCAGCATTTT.